A single sample gave rise to the 10 T cell receptor beta chains below, sequenced in a study of cytomegalovirus exposure and HLA in healthy donors. 60 Vbeta and 13 Jbeta primers were used in PCR. Data came from immunoSEQ multiplex PCR; TCRdb stores just in-frame clones and leaves some out. In the table there are about 120,000 clones, roughly 14% of which are singletons. Input material: PBMCs. These receptors came from a woman aged 18-29 years in good health and CMV-seronegative.

The chain carries TRBV4-2 and TRBJ2-6; TRBD1 matches 9 bases. The J segment lost 1 base and the V segment lost 1 base, leaving 2 bases of the junction unmatched. The CDR3 extends over 17 amino acids. CDR1 is LGHNA and CDR2 is YNFKEQ in the germline V gene. CDR3 in amino acids: CASSQGDRGSGANVLTF. CDR3 nucleotide sequence: TGTGCCAGCAGCCAAGGCGACAGGGGGTCTGGGGCCAACGTCCTGACTTTC.

This clone was recorded a few times. The rearrangement joins TRBV5-1 to TRBJ1-1; D unresolved. CDR1 is SGHRS, CDR2 YFSETQ, per germline. Trimming cost V 3 bases and J 0 bases, with 9 bases left between them. This CDR3 has 14 residues. The CDR3, as DNA: TGCGCCAGCAGCTGGTCAGGATTGAACACTGAAGCTTTCTTT. Amino acids: CASSWSGLNTEAFF.

The sample holds a few counts of this clone. The V call is TRBV28, the J call TRBJ1-3, with D perhaps matching TRBD1 (5 bases). Germline V gives CDR1 MDHEN, CDR2 SYDVKM. V lost 1 base, J lost 0 bases, and 16 bases lay in between. CDR3 length: 18 amino acids. The CDR3 spells CASSLSQPGSTSGNTIYF. In DNA, the CDR3 is TGTGCCAGCAGTTTATCCCAGCCAGGGTCAACCTCTGGAAACACCATATATTTT.

The V and J genes are TRBV25-1 and TRBJ2-7, with D tentatively TRBD1 (6 bases). Germline-derived CDR1 and CDR2 are MGHDK and SYGVNS. CDR3 size: 15 residues. V gave up 10 bases and J gave up 2 bases, with 21 bases separating them. Here the CDR3 DNA reads TGTGCCACCGCCGACAGGATACTACCCACCTACGAGCAGTACTTC. As protein: CATADRILPTYEQYF.

This clone was seen a handful of times. The gene calls are TRBV27 and TRBJ2-1; weak D call: TRBD2 (5 bases). The germline V and J ends were trimmed by 5 bases and 0 bases, with 11 bases remaining between them. Germline assignment: CDR1 MNHEY and CDR2 SMNVEV (reference sequence). The CDR3 contains 15 residues. CDR3 loop: CASSRSGSSYNEQFF. Here the CDR3 DNA reads TGTGCCAGCAGTCGAAGCGGTAGCTCCTACAATGAGCAGTTCTTC.

This clone came up once. V usage is TRBV5-1 and J usage is TRBJ2-6; perhaps TRBD1 as D (5 bases). The CDR3 totals 16 residues. V lost 1 base to trimming and J lost 4 bases, with 12 bases between them. Germline CDR1 and CDR2: SGHRS and YFSETQ. The CDR3 DNA is TGCGCCAGCAGCTTGTCTTCAGGGATCGGGGCCAACGTCCTGACTTTC. Amino acid sequence: CASSLSSGIGANVLTF.

V is TRBV7-3 and J is TRBJ2-1; a possible D gene is TRBD1 (5 bases). V lost 6 bases to trimming and J lost 8 bases, with 20 bases between them. The germline V gene has CDR1 SGHTA and CDR2 FQGTGA. CDR3 size: 15 residues. CDR3 residues: CASSIQGGVIDEQFF. The CDR3 DNA follows: TGTGCCAGCAGTATTCAGGGTGGGGTAATCGATGAGCAGTTCTTC.

This clone was seen more than once but under ten times. The gene calls are TRBV6-5 and TRBJ2-7, with 7 bases lining up with TRBD1. Germline V gene sequence: CDR1 MNHEY, CDR2 SVGAGI. The CDR3 sequence is 13 residues long. V lost 5 bases, J lost 10 bases, and 11 bases stayed unmatched. The CDR3, as DNA: TGTGCCAGCAGTCCCCCGGGTCGGGACAGTCAGTACTTC. It yields the protein CASSPPGRDSQYF.

This clone was counted only a few times. The chain joins TRBV14 to TRBJ2-7, with D maybe TRBD2 (5 bases). The CDR3 has 13 amino acids. V lost 0 bases and J 2 bases, leaving 5 bases between the germline ends. CDR1 is SGHDN and CDR2 is FVKESK in the germline V gene. The CDR3 DNA follows: TGTGCCAGCAGCCAAGAGAGGGCCTACGAGCAGTACTTC. Translating gives CASSQERAYEQYF.

The chain employs TRBV5-5 and TRBJ2-7; TRBD1 aligns across 8 bases. Germline CDR1 SGHKS, CDR2 YYEKEE (reference sequence). The CDR3 is 13 amino acids. V trimming: 5 bases; J trimming: 5 bases; junction bases outside the gene matches: 6. CDR3 residues: CASSPTGVHEQYF. The CDR3 coding sequence is TGTGCCAGCAGTCCGACAGGGGTCCACGAGCAGTACTTC.